The rows below give T cell receptor beta chains drawn from one sample of a study of T cell repertoires in cytomegalovirus infection. TCRdb reprocessed the reads via MiXCR and lists one record per CDR3 protein. The sample shows 150,000 to 200,000 distinct CDR3 sequences, approximately 20% of them seen only once. Sequenced: PBMCs. The receptors were gathered from a human donor in good health (CMV status not recorded). Some clones in this sample may be carry-over from other donors' samples. The CDR3 runs from the conserved cysteine through the conserved F or W. Fields, in order: J gene, V gene, D gene, clone size, CDR3 length, CDR3 DNA, CDR3 protein. D genes are given only for firm matches. Expanded clones get a size class; other rows say once, few or many, or leave the size out.

>TRBJ2-1|TRBV20-1|.|.|9
TGCAGTGCTAGACAGGGGAAGTTCTTC
CSARQGKFF
>TRBJ2-5|TRBV7-3|.|.|15
TGTGCCAGCAGCTTAGAAGCGGCCGAGGGGGAGACCCAGTACTTC
CASSLEAAEGETQYF
>TRBJ2-1|TRBV7-6|TRBD2|many|17
TGTGCCAGCAGCTTAGAGGCCGGGACTAGCTCCTACAATGAGCAGTTCTTC
CASSLEAGTSSYNEQFF
>TRBJ2-3|TRBV18|.|.|14
TGTGCCAGCTCACCACCGGTCCAAAGGGATACGCAGTATTTT
CASSPPVQRDTQYF
>TRBJ2-5|TRBV11-2|TRBD2|.|16
TGTGCCAGCAGCTTGGGCGCCCGGGGGGGCTGGGAGGCCCAGTACTTC
CASSLGARGGWEAQYF
>TRBJ1-3|TRBV29-1|.|.|14
TGCAGCGTTCGAGGGGTCCTCTCTGGAAACACCATATATTTT
CSVRGVLSGNTIYF
>TRBJ2-7|TRBV10-3|.|few|11
TGTGCCATCAGTGAATTTAGCGAGCAGTACTTC
CAISEFSEQYF
>TRBJ2-3|TRBV12-3/TRBV12-4|.|few|13
TGTGCCAGCAGTTTGAGGGCCGTTGATACGCAGTATTTT
CASSLRAVDTQYF
>TRBJ1-1|TRBV19|.|few|19
TGTGCCAGTAGTCCAGGGGAGGGTAGGTGGTTTGGCGAGAACACTGAAGCTTTCTTT
CASSPGEGRWFGENTEAFF
>TRBJ2-3|TRBV11-2|.|few|14
TGTGCCAGCAGCATACTTTCTAGGGCAGATACGCAGTATTTT
CASSILSRADTQYF
>TRBJ2-2|TRBV7-7|TRBD1|many|18
TGTGCCAGCAGCCTAAAACCGGGACAGAGTTCAAACACCGGGGAGCTGTTTTTT
CASSLKPGQSSNTGELFF
>TRBJ2-3|TRBV7-2|TRBD2|many|16
TGTGCCAGCAGCTTAGTGGGGGGGAGAGTCTCAGATACGCAGTATTTT
CASSLVGGRVSDTQYF
>TRBJ2-2|TRBV11-2|.|.|16
TGTGCCAGCAGCTTCGGGAGTACAGCGAACACCGGGGAGCTGTTTTTT
CASSFGSTANTGELFF
>TRBJ1-3|TRBV6-1|.|.|13
TGTGCCAGCACCCGGGGAGTTGGAAACACCATATATTTT
CASTRGVGNTIYF
>TRBJ1-5|TRBV14|.|few|16
TGTGCCAGCAGCCGCCTAGGGGGGCTATTCAATCAGCCCCAGCATTTT
CASSRLGGLFNQPQHF
>TRBJ2-7|TRBV7-2|TRBD2|.|13
TGTGCCAGCAGCCCGCCGGGGGGTGGAGAGCAGTACTTC
CASSPPGGGEQYF
>TRBJ2-5|TRBV5-1|.|.|14
TGCGCCAGCAGCTTGTTTCCGGGGGACTCGACCCAGTACTTC
CASSLFPGDSTQYF
>TRBJ1-5|TRBV6-2/TRBV6-3|.|few|15
TGTGCCAGCAGTTCGCCCGATTATAGCAATCAGCCCCAGCATTTT
CASSSPDYSNQPQHF
>TRBJ2-5|TRBV7-6|TRBD1|many|17
TGTGCCAGCAGCTTGGAACCCGGGACAGGGAAGGCGGAGACCCAGTACTTC
CASSLEPGTGKAETQYF
>TRBJ2-3|TRBV23-1|.|.|14
TGCGCCAGCAGTGACGGTACTAGCACAGATACGCAGTATTTT
CASSDGTSTDTQYF
>TRBJ2-4|TRBV2|.|.|10
TGTGCCAGCAGTCCGGGGATTCAGTACTTC
CASSPGIQYF
>TRBJ2-1|TRBV27|.|few|11
TGTGCCAGCAGTAACTACAATGAGCAGTTCTTC
CASSNYNEQFF
>TRBJ1-1|TRBV5-6|TRBD1|many|15
TGTGCCAGCAGTTCCGGGACAGGGGGCATGGTTGAAGCTTTCTTT
CASSSGTGGMVEAFF
>TRBJ2-2|TRBV6-6|TRBD2|.|20
TGTGCCAGCAGTTACCCGAGACTAGCGGGAGGGCCTCTTATCACCGGGGAGCTGTTTTTT
CASSYPRLAGGPLITGELFF
>TRBJ1-2|TRBV6-5|.|.|16
TGTGCCAGCTATCGTAAGGGGTCCCGTAACCTCTATGGCTACACCTTC
CASYRKGSRNLYGYTF
>TRBJ2-2|TRBV14|.|.|14
TGTGCCAGCAGCCAACACCTGAACACCGGGGAGCTGTTTTTT
CASSQHLNTGELFF
>TRBJ2-7|TRBV7-2|TRBD1|many|15
TGTGCCAGCAGCCCCCGACAGGGCCCAAGCCTCGAGCAGTACTTC
CASSPRQGPSLEQYF
>TRBJ2-2|TRBV20-1|TRBD2|few|17
TGCAGTGCTAAACCGGGACTAGCGGACCCAGGGGCCGGGGAGCTGTTTTTT
CSAKPGLADPGAGELFF
>TRBJ1-4|TRBV2|.|few|13
TGTGCCAGCACCATCTCCACAAAGGAAAAACTGTTTTTT
CASTISTKEKLFF
>TRBJ1-1|TRBV28|.|.|15
TGTGCCAGCAGTTCTGGGTCCAGGGTAGTCACTGAAGCTTTCTTT
CASSSGSRVVTEAFF
>TRBJ2-7|TRBV15|TRBD1|many|15
TGTGCCACCAGCAGAGATCAGACAGGGGGCAACGAGCAGTACTTC
CATSRDQTGGNEQYF
>TRBJ1-3|TRBV11-3|.|few|12
TGTGCCAGCCAGGGCAGGGGAAACACCATATATTTT
CASQGRGNTIYF
>TRBJ1-5|TRBV7-8|.|.|16
TGTGCCAGCAGCTTTAACTCCAGGGGTTTGGGTCAGCCCCAGCATTTT
CASSFNSRGLGQPQHF
>TRBJ2-2|TRBV5-6|TRBD2|.|14
TGTGCCAGCAGCGATTTAACTAGCGGCGGGGAGCTGTTTTTT
CASSDLTSGGELFF
>TRBJ2-2|TRBV10-3|.|few|14
TGTGCCATCAGTGAAGGGCTTTCGGTCGGGGAGCTGTTTTTT
CAISEGLSVGELFF
>TRBJ1-1|TRBV5-1|TRBD1|few|15
TGCGCCAGCAGCTCCGCCGGGACAGAGAACACTGAAGCTTTCTTT
CASSSAGTENTEAFF
>TRBJ2-1|TRBV9|TRBD2|few|20
TGTGCCAGCAGCGTAGCCCCCGGCTGGGCTAGCGGTTTCTCCTACAATGAGCAGTTCTTC
CASSVAPGWASGFSYNEQFF
>TRBJ2-7|TRBV12-3/TRBV12-4|.|many|14
TGTGCCAGCAGCCCTACCCTAAACTCCTACGAGCAGTACTTC
CASSPTLNSYEQYF
>TRBJ2-1|TRBV19|.|.|14
TGTGCCAGTAGTATGTCAGGGACCTACAATGAGCAGTTCTTC
CASSMSGTYNEQFF
>TRBJ2-3|TRBV11-2|TRBD2|.|16
TGTGCCAGCAGCTCGACTAGCGGGAGTCGGACAGATACGCAGTATTTT
CASSSTSGSRTDTQYF
>TRBJ1-5|TRBV7-9|.|.|17
TGTGCCAGCAGCCTTGGCAGCCTGGCTGGAGACAATCAGCCCCAGCATTTT
CASSLGSLAGDNQPQHF
>TRBJ1-5|TRBV28|TRBD1|few|15
TGTGCCAGCAGTTTAACGGCAGGGGGCTATCAGCCCCAGCATTTT
CASSLTAGGYQPQHF
>TRBJ2-1|TRBV4-1|TRBD2|few|16
TGCGCCAGCAGCCAAGACGGGCTAGCGGGAGTCAATGAGCAGTTCTTC
CASSQDGLAGVNEQFF
>TRBJ1-1|TRBV5-1|.|.|14
TGCGCCAGCAGCACATGGGACCAGAACACTGAAGCTTTCTTT
CASSTWDQNTEAFF
>TRBJ1-5|TRBV4-1|.|many|14
TGCGCCAGCAGCCAAGATGGTAGCAATCAGCCCCAGCATTTT
CASSQDGSNQPQHF
>TRBJ1-1|TRBV28|.|few|14
TGTGCCAGCAGTCCTACCGGGGGGGGGGCTGAAGCTTTCTTT
CASSPTGGGAEAFF
>TRBJ1-4|TRBV19|TRBD1|.|14
TGTGCCAGTGGTACAGGGGCCCAAAATGAAAAACTGTTTTTT
CASGTGAQNEKLFF
>TRBJ2-2|TRBV28|TRBD1|.|15
TGTGCCAGCAGTCCCATACCACAGGGGCCCGGGGAGCTGTTTTTT
CASSPIPQGPGELFF
>TRBJ1-1|TRBV7-8|TRBD1|many|14
TGTGCCAGCAGATCCGGGACAGGGGTCTCTGAAGCTTTCTTT
CASRSGTGVSEAFF
>TRBJ2-4|TRBV7-6|.|.|13
TGTGCCAGCAGCTTAGGAGAGTCGAGGGACCTATCCTTC
CASSLGESRDLSF
>TRBJ1-3|TRBV4-1|.|once|15
TGCGCCAGCAGCCAAGAGGGGGCGCCTGGAAACACCATATATTTT
CASSQEGAPGNTIYF
>TRBJ1-2|TRBV19|.|.|14
TGTGCCAGTAAAAGATCTGGGCCTAACTATGGCTACACCTTC
CASKRSGPNYGYTF
>TRBJ1-1|TRBV7-9|.|few|15
TGTGCCAGCAGCTTAGGGGATTTGGCGAACACTGAAGCTTTCTTT
CASSLGDLANTEAFF
>TRBJ2-1|TRBV7-2|TRBD1|many|15
TGTGCCAGCAGCTTTGACAGGGGGCGAGTCCATGAGCAGTTCTTC
CASSFDRGRVHEQFF
>TRBJ2-1|TRBV7-3|TRBD1|.|15
TGTGCCAGCAGCAGACAGGGGAGCTCCTACAATGAGCAGTTCTTC
CASSRQGSSYNEQFF
>TRBJ2-7|TRBV18|.|.|14
TGTGCCAGCTCACCTGGGATACAGGCCTACGAGCAGTACTTC
CASSPGIQAYEQYF
>TRBJ2-5|TRBV7-2|.|many|13
TGTGCCAGCAGCTTATTTCAACAAGAGACCCAGTACTTC
CASSLFQQETQYF
>TRBJ1-4|TRBV5-5|TRBD1|.|16
TGTGCCAGCAGCGGGGGACAGTCCACAACTAATGAAAAACTGTTTTTT
CASSGGQSTTNEKLFF
>TRBJ2-7|TRBV6-1|TRBD1|.|14
TGTGCCAGCAGTGTACGGGACAGGGGCCACGAGCAGTACTTC
CASSVRDRGHEQYF
>TRBJ2-7|TRBV20-1|.|.|14
TGCAGTGCTAGAGTGGGGTACGACCACTACGAGCAGTACTTC
CSARVGYDHYEQYF